This T cell receptor (beta chain) is from a study of CD8 T cells in Susac syndrome. An amount of RNA that ranged from 0.5 to 1 ug was reverse transcribed with random hexamers. The amplification used immunoSEQ multiplex PCR on TCR beta CDR3; it spanned 54 Vbeta and 13 Jbeta. TCRdb reanalysed the immunoSEQ multiplex PCR reads using MiXCR and keeps one entry per CDR3 protein. The sample gives roughly 150,000 distinct CDR3 sequences, approximately 90% of which show up once; approximately 0.082% is in the top ten. This CDR3 region has 15 residues. V gave up 0 bases and J gave up 0 bases, with 10 bases separating them. Germline V lookup: CDR1 SGDLS, CDR2 YYNGEE. A note on this clonotype: Its target is unknown.

Study-wide results and caveats: An acknowledgment was made by the study that its TCR sequencing and HLA analysis involved relatively few individuals.

Negative isolation yielded the CD8+ and CD4+ T cells, while FACS enriched the TEMRA cells. The sequenced material came from CD4+ T cells from PBMCs. The receptor was isolated from a human donor in good health. The chain is built from TRBV9 and TRBJ2-7; no reliable D call. The CDR3 DNA reads TGTGCCAGCAGCGTAGGTCCCGTGAGCTCCTACGAGCAGTACTTC. It specifies CASSVGPVSSYEQYF.